This TCR beta chain emerged from a study of metastatic and nonmetastatic thyroid tumors. Each patient went into thyroid surgery without having received any treatment. Using MiXCR, TCRdb re-called clones from the PCR reads. The sample holds approximately 7,000 clones; around two fifths are singletons and the top ten take approximately 23%. Germline lookup yields CDR1 MNHEY and CDR2 SVGAGI. V shed 0 bases and J 4 bases; nucleotides not matched to a gene: 7. CDR3 length: 18 residues. The chain couples TRBV6-5 to TRBJ2-1; 12 bases are a match to TRBD2. This TCR was recovered from a female donor with papillary thyroid cancer or a benign thyroid nodule (not recorded which). Some clones in this sample may be carry-over from other donors' samples. The source material was tumor tissue. CDR3 in amino acids: CASSYSVLAGGPYNEQFF. DNA for the CDR3: TGTGCCAGCAGTTACTCGGTGCTAGCGGGAGGGCCATACAATGAGCAGTTCTTC.